Shown below are 27 T cell receptor beta chains from a single sample sequenced in a study of blood T cells in healthy people across ages. Primed by a sample-barcoded 5' primer and a J-beta primer mix, a second PCR proceeded for roughly 7 to 12 cycles. Via MiXCR, TCRdb re-called the 5' RACE reads, giving one row per CDR3 protein. The sample comprises approximately 800,000 distinct CDR3 sequences, around half of which are singletons, and 40% to 50% rests with the top ten. What was sequenced was blood. These receptors all stem from a man older than 75 in good health.

The chain is built from TRBV2 and TRBJ2-5, with D possibly TRBD1 on 6 matching bases. The germline gives CDR1 SNHLY, CDR2 FYNNEI. Trimming cost V 8 bases and J 0 bases, with 13 bases left between them. CDR3 length: 14 amino acids. The DNA for the CDR3 is TGTGCCAGCGGCGACAGGCGATACCAAGAGACCCAGTACTTC. Protein sequence: CASGDRRYQETQYF.

The chain combines TRBV7-2 with TRBJ1-2, with TRBD1 as a possible D gene (5 bases). This CDR3 comprises 16 residues. V was clipped by 5 bases and J by 2 bases, with 18 bases between them. Germline CDR1 and CDR2: SGHTA and FQGNSA. The CDR3 sequence is CASSGRAQITNYGYTF. The CDR3 DNA sequence: TGTGCCAGCAGCGGCAGGGCCCAAATTACCAACTATGGCTACACCTTC.

This clonotype has more than one count but fewer than ten. V and J are TRBV5-1 and TRBJ2-7; 9 positions match TRBD1. Per the germline V gene, CDR1 is SGHRS and CDR2 is YFSETQ. J was trimmed by 2 bases and V by 7 bases; bases with no gene match: 4. The CDR3 runs to 13 residues. CDR3: CASGRTGAYEQYF. CDR3 DNA sequence: TGCGCCAGCGGACGGACAGGGGCCTACGAGCAGTACTTC.

The rearrangement uses TRBV5-5 and TRBJ2-1; TRBD2 matches 15 bases. This CDR3 has 17 amino acids. J gave up 8 bases and V 0 bases, and 6 bases lay outside the gene matches. The V gene's germline CDR1 is SGHKS and CDR2 YYEKEE (reference sequence). CDR3 in DNA: TGTGCCAGCAGCTTGGCCGGGACTAGCGGGAGGTCCGATGAGCAGTTCTTC. Translated: CASSLAGTSGRSDEQFF.

V usage is TRBV24-1 and J usage is TRBJ1-2; D might be TRBD1 (6 bases). This CDR3 has 16 amino acids. The V and J ends lost 4 bases and 1 base respectively, with 15 bases between them. The V gene's germline CDR1 is KGHDR and CDR2 SFDVKD. The CDR3 protein is CATSDNDRTNNYGYTF. CDR3 DNA sequence: TGTGCCACCAGTGACAACGACAGGACCAATAACTATGGCTACACCTTC.

The J gene is TRBJ2-7, the V gene TRBV5-1; 10 nucleotides align to TRBD1. V lost 5 bases, J lost 2 bases, and 7 bases stayed unmatched. The CDR3 is 15 amino acids. Germline V gene data show CDR1 as SGHRS and CDR2 as YFSETQ. The CDR3 spells CASRPGQGGTYEQYF. Here the CDR3 DNA reads TGCGCCAGCAGGCCCGGACAGGGGGGAACCTACGAGCAGTACTTC.

This clonotype was detected a few times. V is TRBV7-2 and J is TRBJ2-1, with D possibly being TRBD2 (6 bases). The V and J ends lost 1 base and 0 bases respectively, with 10 bases between them. CDR1 and CDR2 (germline): SGHTA, FQGNSA. CDR3 length: 16 residues. DNA for the CDR3: TGTGCCAGCAGCTTAGGCGGGACGAGCTCCTACAATGAGCAGTTCTTC. Protein product: CASSLGGTSSYNEQFF.

The chain uses TRBV11-2 and TRBJ2-5; a possible D gene is TRBD2 (5 bases). Germline CDR1 reads SGHAT; CDR2 reads FQNNGV. The CDR3 contains 13 residues. V shed 6 bases and J shed 5 bases, with 13 bases lying between them. CDR3 DNA: TGTGCCAGCAGTTCAGAGGGAACTGAGACCCAGTACTTC. This translates into CASSSEGTETQYF. The full variable domain, in which reference TRBV11-2 and TRBJ2-5 provide the parts outside the CDR3, is EAGVAQSPRYKIIEKRQSVAFWCNPISGHATLYWYQQILGQGPKLLIQFQNNGVVDDSQLPKDRFSAERLKGVDSTLKIQPAKLEDSAVYLCASSSEGTETQYFGPGTRLLVL.

This clonotype was counted between two and nine times. The chain recombines TRBV18 with TRBJ2-7; D is ambiguous. Between the trimmed V and J ends, which lost 3 bases and 0 bases, there was a span of 9 bases. Germline V gene lookup returns CDR1 KGHSH and CDR2 LQKENI. The CDR3 is made up of 14 amino acids. The CDR3 sequence: CASSPKGPSYEQYF. In nucleotides, the CDR3 is TGTGCCAGCTCACCGAAGGGCCCCTCCTACGAGCAGTACTTC.

V and J are TRBV4-1 and TRBJ2-1, with 14 bases fitting TRBD2. CDR1 MGHRA and CDR2 YSYEKL come from the germline V gene. J lost 9 bases, V lost 3 bases, and 7 bases had no gene match. The CDR3 consists of 16 residues. The CDR3 DNA is TGCGCCAGCAGCCAGGGGGGACTAGCGGGAGTGGTTGAGCAGTTCTTC. Translation gives CASSQGGLAGVVEQFF.

The rearrangement joins TRBV18 to TRBJ1-1; perhaps TRBD1 as D (6 bases). CDR1 KGHSH and CDR2 LQKENI come from the germline V gene. The length of the CDR3 is 15 residues. V lost 1 base, J lost 5 bases, and 14 bases lay in between. The CDR3 DNA reads as TGTGCCAGCTCACCACTTAAGTCCAGGGGAACTGAAGCTTTCTTT. It translates to CASSPLKSRGTEAFF.

The J gene is TRBJ2-6, the V gene TRBV4-1; D is uncertain. The germline gives CDR1 MGHRA, CDR2 YSYEKL. V was trimmed by 0 bases and J by 1 base, leaving 7 bases between them. The CDR3 spans 16 residues. CDR3 sequence: CASSQEYSSGANVLTF. DNA of the CDR3: TGCGCCAGCAGCCAAGAGTACTCGTCTGGGGCCAACGTCCTGACTTTC.

The sample holds a few counts of this clonotype. V is TRBV20-1 and J is TRBJ2-1; TRBD2 might be the D (6 bases). Trimming removed 0 bases from V and 0 bases from J, with 15 bases in between. Germline-derived CDR1 and CDR2 are DFQATT and SNEGSKA (reference sequence). This CDR3 spans 17 amino acids. CDR3 protein: CSARDGGLATSYNEQFF. In DNA, the CDR3 is TGCAGTGCTAGAGATGGAGGGCTGGCGACCTCCTACAATGAGCAGTTCTTC.

This clonotype was picked up a small number of times. The chain uses TRBV7-2 and TRBJ2-7; D could derive from TRBD1 or TRBD2 (6 bases each). The CDR3 is 15 amino acids. Looked up from germline, CDR1 is SGHTA and CDR2 is FQGNSA. V lost 5 bases and J 6 bases, leaving 20 bases between the germline ends. CDR3 sequence (DNA): TGTGCCAGCAGCCGGTACCCCGGGGGCCAGGGCGAGCAGTACTTC. Translated, it gives CASSRYPGGQGEQYF. Full variable domain (remainder filled in from reference TRBV7-2 and TRBJ2-7): GAGVSQSPSNKVTEKGKDVELRCDPISGHTALYWYRQSLGQGLEFLIYFQGNSAPDKSGLPSDRFSAERTGGSVSTLTIQRTQQEDSAVYLCASSRYPGGQGEQYFGPGTRLTVT.

The rearrangement links TRBV11-2 to TRBJ2-3; TRBD1 matches 12 bases. The CDR3 has 14 residues. Germline CDR1 reads SGHAT; CDR2 reads FQNNGV. Trimming removed 8 bases from V and 4 bases from J; junction bases left unmatched: 4. CDR3 nucleotides: TGTGCCAGCCGGGGGACAGGGGGCGCAGATACGCAGTATTTT. Translating it yields CASRGTGGADTQYF.

This clonotype was recorded a few times. This chain links TRBV27 with TRBJ2-2; 7 bases are a match to TRBD2. The CDR3 is made up of 15 amino acids. The J segment lost 5 bases and the V segment lost 6 bases, leaving 9 bases of the junction unmatched. From germline, CDR1 is MNHEY and CDR2 SMNVEV (reference sequence). The CDR3, as DNA: TGTGCCAGCAGCCCCTCCGGGGGGTGGACCGGGGAGCTGTTTTTT. This gives the protein CASSPSGGWTGELFF.

The chain uses TRBV6-4 and TRBJ1-2, with D possibly TRBD1 on 5 matching bases. The CDR3 is made up of 16 amino acids. V was clipped by 0 bases and J by 6 bases, with 17 bases between them. Germline values: CDR1 MRHNA, CDR2 SNTAGT. The CDR3 bases are TGTGCCAGCAGTGACTCTGGCAGGGACGAGTGGCATGGCTACACCTTC. Amino acids: CASSDSGRDEWHGYTF.

The gene calls are TRBV24-1 and TRBJ2-7; a possible D gene is TRBD2 (6 bases). Germline CDR1 and CDR2: KGHDR and SFDVKD. The CDR3 consists of 14 residues. Trimming pared 5 bases from V and 0 bases from J, leaving 10 bases between. The CDR3 coding sequence is TGTGCCACCAGTGCGGGGGATACCTCCTACGAGCAGTACTTC. Translating gives CATSAGDTSYEQYF.

The V call is TRBV20-1, the J call TRBJ2-3; a possible D gene is TRBD2 (5 bases). The V end lost 6 bases, the J end lost 5 bases, and 12 bases lay between the germline ends. The CDR3 sequence is 12 residues long. Germline V gene data show CDR1 as DFQATT and CDR2 as SNEGSKA (reference sequence). CDR3 sequence (DNA): TGCAGTGCCCAAAATAGCGTAGATACGCAGTATTTT. This codes for CSAQNSVDTQYF.

The CDR3 loop is CATSVGTSSYNEQFF. In DNA, the CDR3 is TGTGCCACCAGTGTGGGGACTAGCTCCTACAATGAGCAGTTCTTC. V usage is TRBV24-1 and J usage is TRBJ2-1; 8 nucleotides agree with TRBD2. This CDR3 contains 15 residues. Germline lookup yields CDR1 KGHDR and CDR2 SFDVKD. The V gene end was trimmed by 5 bases and the J gene end by 0 bases; junction bases not matched to a gene: 2.

This sequence joins TRBV9 and TRBJ1-1, with D maybe TRBD1 (5 bases). The CDR3 consists of 14 residues. Per the germline V gene, CDR1 is SGDLS and CDR2 is YYNGEE. V lost 6 bases and J lost 1, with 13 bases in between. The CDR3: CASNSGHPNTEAFF. In DNA form, the CDR3 reads TGTGCCAGCAACTCCGGACACCCGAACACTGAAGCTTTCTTT.

This chain uses TRBV10-3 with TRBJ2-3; unclear D gene. CDR1 is ENHRY, CDR2 SYGVKD, per germline. The V and J ends lost 2 bases and 1 base respectively, with 10 bases between them. The CDR3 sequence is 15 residues long. As DNA, the CDR3 is TGTGCCATCAGTGAGGCCGGAGTCCGCACAGATACGCAGTATTTT. Its translation: CAISEAGVRTDTQYF.

On this clonotype: One end of the junction does not line up with germline, which may come from a read error. This sequence joins TRBV7-9 and TRBJ1-4; TRBD1 might be the D (5 bases). From germline, CDR1 is SEHNR and CDR2 FQNEAQ (reference sequence). This CDR3 is built from 14 residues. The CDR3 DNA reads as TGCGCCAGCAGCTTGGTAGGACAAAGGGAAAAACTGTTTTTT. It codes for CASSLVGQREKLFF.

The genes are TRBV3-1 and TRBJ2-2; 7 bases map to TRBD1. This CDR3 is built from 19 residues. Germline V gene lookup returns CDR1 LGHDT and CDR2 YNNKEL (reference sequence). Unmatched junction bases numbered 19, after V lost 6 bases and J lost 3 bases. CDR3 sequence reads: CASRASPPWGGQDTGELFF. CDR3 nucleotide sequence: TGTGCCAGCAGGGCAAGTCCGCCGTGGGGCGGACAGGACACCGGGGAGCTGTTTTTT.

V gene TRBV3-1 combines with J gene TRBJ2-7; 9 bases are shared with TRBD2. V lost 4 bases, J lost 7 bases, and 20 bases stayed unmatched. The CDR3 sequence is 18 residues long. Germline assignment: CDR1 LGHDT and CDR2 YNNKEL (reference sequence). Here the CDR3 DNA reads TGTGCCAGCAGCCTCAGCGGGACTAGCCTCCCCTCAATGGGGGAGCAGTACTTC. Its translation is CASSLSGTSLPSMGEQYF.

The gene calls are TRBV27 and TRBJ2-3; 13 positions match TRBD2. J was trimmed by 14 bases and V by 5 bases; bases with no gene match: 22. From germline, CDR1 is MNHEY and CDR2 SMNVEV (reference sequence). The CDR3 consists of 18 residues. CDR3: CASSPPPGTSGIHRYAYF. CDR3 coding DNA: TGTGCCAGCAGTCCTCCCCCCGGGACTAGCGGGATTCACAGATACGCGTATTTT.

The chain is built from TRBV14 and TRBJ2-4, with 10 positions matching TRBD2. This CDR3 comprises 16 residues. The ends lost 4 bases at V and 13 bases at J; junction bases unmatched: 16. CDR1 and CDR2 from the germline V gene are SGHDN and FVKESK. Here the CDR3 DNA reads TGTGCCAGCAGCCGCCAGGGAACTAGCGGGATGGGGGAGCAGTACTTC. Protein sequence: CASSRQGTSGMGEQYF.